These 8 T cell receptor beta chains were sequenced from one sample in a study of cytomegalovirus exposure and HLA in healthy donors. The PCR contained 60 Vbeta and 13 Jbeta primers. Assay used: immunoSEQ multiplex PCR; TCRdb lists only in-frame clones, some missing. The sample shows approximately 120,000 clones, around 75% of them seen only once. The specimen sequenced was PBMCs. These receptors were obtained from a woman in her forties or fifties in good health and CMV-seronegative.

The chain employs TRBV29-1 and TRBJ1-1, with 10 bases identical to TRBD1. The germline V gene encodes CDR1 SQVTM and CDR2 ANQGSEA. V trimming: 6 bases; J trimming: 2 bases; junction bases outside the gene matches: 3. This CDR3 contains 13 residues. CDR3 coding DNA: TGCAGCGTCACGACAGGGGGCAACACTGAAGCTTTCTTT. As protein: CSVTTGGNTEAFF.

The chain uses TRBV30 and TRBJ2-7, with D maybe TRBD1 (5 bases). The CDR3 runs 13 residues. The germline V gene has CDR1 GTSNPN and CDR2 SVGIG (reference sequence). Trimming removed 1 base at V and 3 bases at J, with 10 bases between. CDR3 nucleotides: TGTGCCTGGAGTGAGGGGCGGCTCTACGAGCAGTACTTC. Protein sequence: CAWSEGRLYEQYF. The full variable domain, completed using reference TRBV30 and TRBJ2-7, is SQTIHQWPATLVQPVGSPLSLECTVEGTSNPNLYWYRQAAGRGLQLLFYSVGIGQISSEVPQNLSASRPQDRQFILSSKKLLLSDSGFYLCAWSEGRLYEQYFGPGTRLTVT.

The chain links TRBV30 to TRBJ1-1, with TRBD1 matching over 8 bases. Germline V gene data show CDR1 as GTSNPN and CDR2 as SVGIG (reference sequence). After removal of 5 bases from V and 4 bases from J, the junction contained 6 bases not matched to a gene. CDR3 length: 13 amino acids. The chain's CDR3 is CAWFTGGSTEAFF. CDR3 nucleotide sequence: TGTGCCTGGTTCACAGGGGGGAGCACTGAAGCTTTCTTT.

This clone was recorded a few times. V gene TRBV10-3 combines with J gene TRBJ2-5; D is possibly TRBD2 (6 bases). The CDR3 sequence is 14 residues long. CDR1 ENHRY and CDR2 SYGVKD come from the germline V gene. Trimming removed 2 bases from V and 0 bases from J, with 7 bases in between. The CDR3, as DNA: TGTGCCATCAGTGAGCGGGGGTACCAAGAGACCCAGTACTTC. Amino acids: CAISERGYQETQYF.

J is TRBJ1-4 and V is TRBV7-9; 7 positions agree with TRBD1. This CDR3 region has 14 residues. Germline V CDR1 and CDR2: SEHNR, FQNEAQ (reference sequence). V dropped 5 bases and J dropped 10; count of bases not matched to a gene: 10. This CDR3 reads CASSQRQGAGKLFF. The DNA for the CDR3 is TGTGCCAGCAGCCAACGACAGGGTGCTGGAAAACTGTTTTTT.

The rearrangement links TRBV2 to TRBJ2-1; tentatively, D is TRBD1 (6 bases). The CDR3 extends over 16 amino acids. V dropped 9 bases and J dropped 6 bases, with 24 bases sitting between them. The germline V gene encodes CDR1 SNHLY and CDR2 FYNNEI. In nucleotides, the CDR3 is TGTGCCAGTAAGGTACTCGGGACAACGGTCCCCAATGAGCAGTTCTTC. Encoded protein: CASKVLGTTVPNEQFF.

J is TRBJ1-1 and V is TRBV20-1, with D hard to call. The germline V gene encodes CDR1 DFQATT and CDR2 SNEGSKA (reference sequence). This CDR3 is built from 11 residues. With 4 bases removed from V and 6 bases from J, the gap between germline ends came to 9 bases. The CDR3 nucleotides read TGCAGTGCTAACGGTCGGGCTGAAGCTTTCTTT. Its translation: CSANGRAEAFF.

This clone was counted a single time. The chain couples TRBV27 to TRBJ2-2, with 9 bases that match TRBD2. Germline-derived CDR1 and CDR2 are MNHEY and SMNVEV (reference sequence). The V gene end was trimmed by 6 bases and the J gene end by 3 bases; junction bases not matched to a gene: 5. The CDR3 covers 15 residues. This chain's CDR3 is CASSRGLADTGELFF. DNA for the CDR3: TGTGCCAGCAGCCGGGGACTAGCAGACACCGGGGAGCTGTTTTTT.